These T cell receptor beta chains were read from a single sample in a study of T-cell reconstitution after alpha-beta-depleted transplantation in children. TCRdb itself ran the PCR reads through MiXCR, one entry per CDR3 protein. The sample has about 440,000 distinct CDR3 sequences; around 46% are singletons. The sample consisted of PBMCs, taken before TCRalphabeta/CD19-depleted stem cell transplant. These receptors were collected from a girl aged 2-10 years with aplastic anemia, due to receive a stem cell transplant. Both conserved end residues are part of each CDR3. The D gene is left open where the match is weak. Not every row has a clone size; where given, it reads once, few, many or a size class.

NA,TRBV12-3/TRBV12-4,TRBJ2-3,TRBD2,CASSLRLAGGRADTQYF,TGTGCCAGCAGTTTGCGACTAGCGGGGGGGCGGGCAGATACGCAGTATTTT
many,TRBV10-3,TRBJ2-5,NA,CAISEMMGSETQYF,TGTGCCATCAGTGAGATGATGGGATCGGAGACCCAGTACTTC
few,TRBV3-1,TRBJ2-7,NA,CASSLGRRLSYEQYF,TGTGCCAGCAGCCTCGGTCGACGCCTCTCCTACGAGCAGTACTTC
NA,TRBV29-1,TRBJ2-7,NA,CSVEGVQGISGHTYEQYF,TGCAGCGTTGAAGGCGTGCAAGGGATTAGCGGACATACCTACGAGCAGTACTTC
NA,TRBV12-5,TRBJ2-7,TRBD2,CASGNGLAGFYEQYF,TGTGCTAGTGGTAACGGACTAGCGGGGTTTTACGAGCAGTACTTC
few,TRBV9,TRBJ2-5,NA,CASSTQGGEETQYF,TGTGCCAGCAGCACCCAAGGGGGGGAAGAGACCCAGTACTTC
few,TRBV6-5,TRBJ2-7,TRBD2,CASSYGPSGRGGTYEQYF,TGTGCCAGCAGTTACGGCCCCAGCGGGAGGGGAGGGACTTACGAGCAGTACTTC
NA,TRBV10-3,TRBJ2-5,NA,CAISESASQETQYF,TGTGCCATCAGTGAGTCGGCCAGCCAAGAGACCCAGTACTTC
NA,TRBV7-9,TRBJ2-5,TRBD2,CASRDGGQETQYF,TGTGCCAGCAGAGACGGGGGGCAAGAGACCCAGTACTTC
NA,TRBV30,TRBJ2-1,NA,CAWSLQSDYNEQFF,TGTGCCTGGAGTTTACAGTCGGACTACAATGAGCAGTTCTTC
NA,TRBV6-5,TRBJ2-7,NA,CASSYKLQTIEQYF,TGTGCCAGCAGTTACAAGTTACAAACTATCGAGCAGTACTTC
NA,TRBV2,TRBJ2-4,TRBD1,CASSGQGAWDIQYF,TGTGCCAGCAGTGGGCAGGGGGCCTGGGACATTCAGTACTTC
NA,TRBV29-1,TRBJ1-1,NA,CSAVRALNTEAFF,TGCAGCGCCGTCCGGGCCCTGAACACTGAAGCTTTCTTT
NA,TRBV7-3,TRBJ2-3,TRBD1,CASSLTRDRWSTDTQYF,TGTGCCAGCAGCTTAACCCGGGACAGGTGGTCCACAGATACGCAGTATTTT
NA,TRBV5-1,TRBJ2-1,TRBD1,CASSSTGALDNEQFF,TGCGCCAGCAGCTCGACAGGGGCTTTGGACAATGAGCAGTTCTTC
many,TRBV20-1,TRBJ2-1,NA,CSAQWASSYNEQFF,TGCAGTGCCCAGTGGGCCAGCTCCTACAATGAGCAGTTCTTC
many,TRBV7-2,TRBJ2-3,TRBD2,CASSRDYQSTDTQYF,TGTGCCAGCAGCAGGGACTACCAGAGCACAGATACGCAGTATTTT
many,TRBV20-1,TRBJ2-5,NA,CSARGIGGGRGETQYF,TGCAGTGCTAGAGGCATCGGCGGGGGCCGGGGAGAGACCCAGTACTTC
NA,TRBV3-1,TRBJ1-6,TRBD1,CASSQGRQGSSPLHF,TGTGCCAGCAGCCAAGGAAGACAGGGGAGTTCACCCCTCCACTTT
once,TRBV28,TRBJ2-1,TRBD1,CASRGQGLSYNEQFF,TGTGCCAGCAGAGGACAGGGGTTGTCCTACAATGAGCAGTTCTTC
NA,TRBV24-1,TRBJ2-5,TRBD1,CATNQGAQETQYF,TGTGCCACCAATCAGGGGGCCCAAGAGACCCAGTACTTC
NA,TRBV30,TRBJ2-7,NA,CAWSLGTTTSLGDEQYF,TGTGCCTGGAGTCTGGGAACCACAACCTCCCTTGGCGACGAGCAGTACTTC
once,TRBV28,TRBJ2-5,NA,CASSYHRDLQETQYF,TGTGCCAGCAGTTACCATCGGGACCTCCAAGAGACCCAGTACTTC
NA,TRBV15,TRBJ2-4,TRBD2,CATSRVGLAYYYLAKNIQYF,TGTGCCACCAGCAGAGTGGGACTAGCCTATTATTATTTAGCCAAAAACATTCAGTACTTC
NA,TRBV7-6,TRBJ1-4,NA,CASSLSISFYEKLFF,TGTGCCAGCAGCTTATCGATCTCATTCTACGAAAAACTGTTTTTT
many,TRBV28,TRBJ2-1,NA,CASSLLSKGFRNEQFF,TGTGCCAGCAGTTTATTATCTAAGGGGTTTCGGAATGAGCAGTTCTTC
few,TRBV20-1,TRBJ1-6,TRBD1,CSAERTGGNSPLHF,TGCAGTGCCGAACGTACAGGGGGTAATTCACCCCTCCACTTT
NA,TRBV5-1,TRBJ2-7,NA,CASSLEVSYEQYF,TGTGCCAGCAGCTTAGAGGTGTCCTACGAGCAGTACTTC
NA,TRBV28,TRBJ2-5,NA,CASSRRAGGGETQYF,TGTGCCAGCAGCCGGCGGGCAGGGGGAGGGGAGACCCAGTACTTC
NA,TRBV5-1,TRBJ2-2,NA,CASSQTVGGSTGELFF,TGCGCCAGCAGCCAGACCGTTGGGGGAAGCACCGGGGAGCTGTTTTTT
NA,TRBV21-1,TRBJ2-1,NA,CASSNCYEQFF,TGTGCCAGCAGCAACTGCTATGAGCAGTTCTTC
many,TRBV5-1,TRBJ2-3,TRBD2,CASSSLAGGGDTQYF,TGCGCCAGCAGCTCGTTAGCGGGAGGCGGCGATACGCAGTATTTT
NA,TRBV7-9,TRBJ2-3,TRBD1,CASSTGQGADTQYF,TGTGCCAGCAGCACAGGACAGGGGGCCGATACGCAGTATTTT
NA,TRBV4-1,TRBJ2-7,TRBD2,CASSQVGLAGGSSEQYF,TGCGCCAGCAGCCAAGTTGGACTAGCGGGAGGGAGCTCCGAGCAGTACTTC
few,TRBV20-1,TRBJ2-7,NA,CSAAGTVGYEQYF,TGCAGTGCCGCCGGGACCGTTGGCTACGAGCAGTACTTC
few,TRBV7-3,TRBJ2-1,NA,CASSLTLTYRHEQFF,TGTGCCAGCAGCTTAACGTTGACTTATCGACATGAGCAGTTCTTC
NA,TRBV9,TRBJ2-6,TRBD1,CASGTGLSGANVLTF,TGTGCCAGTGGGACAGGGCTCTCTGGGGCCAACGTCCTGACTTTC
NA,TRBV19,TRBJ1-6,NA,CASSPSGNSPLHF,TGTGCCAGTAGTCCCAGCGGTAATTCACCCCTCCACTTT
NA,TRBV20-1,TRBJ2-1,TRBD2,CSARPLAGLYNEQFF,TGCAGTGCTAGGCCCCTAGCGGGACTGTACAATGAGCAGTTCTTC
NA,TRBV5-5,TRBJ2-1,NA,CASSSIWSYNEQFF,TGTGCCAGCAGCTCCATTTGGTCCTACAATGAGCAGTTCTTC
few,TRBV5-1,TRBJ1-2,TRBD1,CATRQGPNYGYTF,TGCGCCACTCGACAGGGCCCTAACTATGGCTACACCTTC
once,TRBV12-5,TRBJ2-1,TRBD2,CASGLVLGSGAQSEQFF,TGTGCTAGTGGTTTGGTACTGGGTAGCGGGGCCCAATCTGAGCAGTTCTTC
many,TRBV6-5,TRBJ2-5,NA,CASSYTGRETQYF,TGTGCCAGCAGTTACACAGGGAGAGAGACCCAGTACTTC
NA,TRBV11-2,TRBJ2-6,NA,CASSLSFHSGANVLTF,TGTGCCAGCAGCTTATCCTTCCACTCTGGGGCCAACGTCCTGACTTTC
few,TRBV6-5,TRBJ2-5,NA,CASSYMGTPHQETQYF,TGTGCCAGCAGTTACATGGGAACACCCCACCAAGAGACCCAGTACTTC
NA,TRBV5-1,TRBJ2-1,TRBD2,CASSPLGSGGLNEQFF,TGCGCCAGCAGCCCGCTTGGTAGCGGGGGGTTGAATGAGCAGTTCTTC
NA,TRBV5-1,TRBJ2-1,NA,CASSLALGFKLASNVANEQFF,TGCGCCAGCAGCTTGGCCTTGGGGTTTAAGCTAGCGAGTAATGTAGCCAATGAGCAGTTCTTC
NA,TRBV3-1,TRBJ1-1,NA,CASSQDRGFKAFF,TGTGCCAGCAGCCAAGATCGAGGCTTCAAAGCTTTCTTT
few,TRBV10-1,TRBJ2-1,NA,CASSERGGSGKEQFF,TGCGCCAGCAGTGAAAGGGGGGGCAGCGGGAAGGAGCAGTTCTTC
many,TRBV27,TRBJ2-7,NA,CASSLIGIVGEQYF,TGTGCCAGCAGTTTAATTGGTATAGTGGGGGAGCAGTACTTC
NA,TRBV5-1,TRBJ2-7,NA,CASSSRGISYEQYF,TGCGCCAGCAGCTCCCGGGGCATAAGCTACGAGCAGTACTTC
NA,TRBV20-1,TRBJ1-2,NA,CSAKAQQGGVGGYTF,TGCAGTGCTAAGGCCCAGCAGGGCGGGGTGGGAGGCTACACCTTC